The source of this T cell receptor (beta chain) is a study of blood T cells in healthy people across ages. The study's findings and limits: Higher diversity and more naive CD4+ cells were features of long-lived donors, compared to aged donors. A roughly linear fall in TCR beta diversity per million T cells was seen with increasing age.

A J-beta primer mix and a sample-barcoded 5' primer were used in a second PCR of about 7 to 12 cycles. TCRdb recomputed calls from the 5' RACE reads with MiXCR, one row per CDR3 protein. Counted here are over a million distinct CDR3 sequences, roughly 64% occurring once; the ten biggest clones make up over 6.5%. With respect to this clonotype: The antigen is unknown.

V shed 5 bases and J 6 bases; nucleotides not matched to a gene: 5. The CDR3 has 13 residues. Germline V gene data show CDR1 as SGHTA and CDR2 as FQGNSA. Sequences were obtained from blood. The V call is TRBV7-2, the J call TRBJ1-1, with 8 nucleotides matching TRBD1. This clonotype was sampled from a man in his late teens or twenties in good health. CDR3: CASSVRGQSEAFF. CDR3 nucleotides: TGTGCCAGCAGCGTCAGGGGGCAGTCTGAAGCTTTCTTT.